A selection of T cell receptor beta chains follows, all from one sample in a study of blood T cells in healthy people across ages. TCRdb analysed the 5' RACE reads with MiXCR anew, one entry per CDR3 protein. The repertoire includes around 1.5 million distinct CDR3 sequences, approximately 59% of them detected once, and 5.5% to 8% sits in the top ten. Sequencing input: blood. The origin of the receptors is a man younger than 30 in good health. The CDR3 runs from the conserved cysteine through the conserved F or W. A D gene is named only where the DNA matches it firmly. The size field is filled for only some rows; it gives once, few, many or a size class.

J	size	V	D	CDR3	DNA
TRBJ2-7	NA	TRBV5-1	TRBD2	CASSLVAGGRVYEQYF	TGCGCCAGCAGCTTGGTTGCTGGCGGGAGGGTATACGAGCAGTACTTC
TRBJ2-4	few	TRBV6-5	TRBD1	CASSYSGQGFGPDGIQYF	TGTGCCAGCAGTTACTCGGGACAGGGTTTTGGACCGGACGGCATTCAGTACTTC
TRBJ2-7	NA	TRBV10-3	NA	CAISDQQGRRAYEQYF	TGTGCCATCAGCGACCAACAGGGGAGGAGAGCCTACGAGCAGTACTTC
TRBJ1-2	NA	TRBV7-2	NA	CASSLSAQGGVYGYTF	TGTGCCAGCAGCTTATCTGCCCAGGGCGGGGTCTATGGCTACACCTTC
TRBJ1-5	few	TRBV20-1	NA	CSASPPDGNQPQHF	TGCAGTGCTAGCCCTCCGGACGGGAATCAGCCCCAGCATTTT
TRBJ1-2	NA	TRBV11-2	TRBD1	CASSLGGTGAYYGYTF	TGTGCCAGCAGCTTAGGCGGGACAGGGGCATACTATGGCTACACCTTC
TRBJ2-7	NA	TRBV11-1	NA	CVSSTRGTGDYEQYF	TGTGTCAGCAGCACCCGTGGGACTGGGGATTACGAGCAGTACTTC
TRBJ2-5	NA	TRBV7-6	TRBD2	CASSRGLIETQYF	TGTGCCAGCAGCAGGGGACTAATCGAGACCCAGTACTTC
TRBJ2-7	NA	TRBV4-1	NA	CASSQTERSYEQYF	TGCGCCAGCAGTCAAACGGAACGATCCTACGAGCAGTACTTC
TRBJ1-6	NA	TRBV4-3	NA	CASSQAWGALGSPLHF	TGCGCCAGCAGCCAAGCGTGGGGGGCACTAGGTTCACCCCTCCACTTT
TRBJ1-4	many	TRBV6-5	NA	CASSPDTWGEKLFF	TGTGCCAGCAGCCCGGACACCTGGGGCGAAAAACTGTTTTTT
TRBJ2-5	few	TRBV24-1	NA	CATSDSGYQETQYF	TGTGCCACCAGTGACTCCGGGTATCAAGAGACCCAGTACTTC
TRBJ1-4	NA	TRBV6-1	NA	CASTQGGLHEKLFF	TGTGCCAGCACCCAGGGCGGGTTGCATGAAAAACTGTTTTTT
TRBJ1-2	NA	TRBV28	NA	CATQITTAGYTF	TGTGCCACACAAATAACCACAGCTGGCTACACCTTC
TRBJ2-7	NA	TRBV29-1	NA	CSVDILQSSSYEQYF	TGCAGCGTTGACATTTTACAAAGTTCCTCCTACGAGCAGTACTTC
TRBJ2-5	NA	TRBV19	NA	CASRRTGQETQYF	TGTGCCAGTAGGCGAACAGGCCAAGAGACCCAGTACTTC
TRBJ1-5	once	TRBV29-1	TRBD1	CSVQGQNQPRHF	TGCAGCGTACAGGGGCAGAATCAGCCCCGGCATTTT
TRBJ1-2	NA	TRBV7-9	NA	CASSPLQRAHGYTF	TGTGCCAGCAGCCCCCTCCAAAGGGCCCATGGCTACACCTTC